The T cell receptor (beta chain) described here comes from a study of CD8 T cells in Susac syndrome. The patients with Susac syndrome satisfied recently defined diagnostic criteria for either definite or probable disease. It was with random hexamers that roughly 0.5 to 1 ug RNA was reverse transcribed. From the immunoSEQ multiplex PCR reads, TCRdb called clonotypes with MiXCR, one entry per CDR3 protein. The sample yields hundreds of thousands of distinct CDR3 sequences, 94% seen once. The CDR3 length is 12 residues. V was shortened by 5 bases and J by 4 bases, with 11 bases between the two germline ends. Looked up from germline, CDR1 is SQVTM and CDR2 is ANQGSEA.

The chain links TRBV29-1 to TRBJ1-2; D is unclear. Sequencing input: CD4+ T cells from PBMCs. The sequence was collected from a human donor with Susac syndrome. The CDR3 loop is CSVFAGSYGYTF. The CDR3 nucleotides are TGCAGCGTTTTCGCCGGGAGCTATGGCTACACCTTC.